The entry that follows covers one T cell receptor beta chain sequence. The method was immunoSEQ multiplex PCR; TCRdb's version includes in-frame clones alone and lacks a portion of them. The repertoire consists of approximately 46,000 clones, with more than 80% occurring once and the leading ten covering more than 7.5%. This entry is derived from a study of T cell changes during pregnancy in multiple sclerosis. Trimming took 5 bases from V and 1 from J; bases not matched to a gene: 16. This CDR3 has 19 amino acids. The V gene's germline CDR1 is SEHNR and CDR2 FQNEAQ (reference sequence). Sequenced here: CD8+ T cells from peripheral blood mononuclear cells, sampled in the second trimester of pregnancy. This sequence originates from a female donor with multiple sclerosis, enrolled in a pregnancy study. V usage is TRBV7-9 and J usage is TRBJ2-4; TRBD1 agrees at 8 bases. CDR3: CASSPRQGNSFSAKNIQYF. The CDR3 bases are TGTGCCAGCAGCCCTCGACAGGGGAACTCCTTCTCGGCCAAAAACATTCAGTACTTC.